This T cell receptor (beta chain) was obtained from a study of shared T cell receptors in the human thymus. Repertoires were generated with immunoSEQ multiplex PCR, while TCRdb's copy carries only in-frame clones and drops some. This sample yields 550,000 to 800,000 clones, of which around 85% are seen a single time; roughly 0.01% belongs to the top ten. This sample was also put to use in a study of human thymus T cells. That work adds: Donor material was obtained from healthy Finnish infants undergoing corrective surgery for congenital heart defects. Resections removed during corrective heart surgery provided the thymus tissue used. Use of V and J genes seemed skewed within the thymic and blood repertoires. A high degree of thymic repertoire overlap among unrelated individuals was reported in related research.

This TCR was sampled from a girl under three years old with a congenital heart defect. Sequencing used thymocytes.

The CDR3 loop is CASSVVGEPYNEQFF. In DNA, the CDR3 is TGTGCCAGCAGCGTTGTCGGGGAACCCTACAATGAGCAGTTCTTC. V is TRBV9 and J is TRBJ2-1; possibly TRBD2 for D (5 bases). Germline V gene data show CDR1 as SGDLS and CDR2 as YYNGEE. The V gene lost 2 bases and the J gene lost 2 bases, with 11 bases spanning the gap. The CDR3 is made up of 15 amino acids.